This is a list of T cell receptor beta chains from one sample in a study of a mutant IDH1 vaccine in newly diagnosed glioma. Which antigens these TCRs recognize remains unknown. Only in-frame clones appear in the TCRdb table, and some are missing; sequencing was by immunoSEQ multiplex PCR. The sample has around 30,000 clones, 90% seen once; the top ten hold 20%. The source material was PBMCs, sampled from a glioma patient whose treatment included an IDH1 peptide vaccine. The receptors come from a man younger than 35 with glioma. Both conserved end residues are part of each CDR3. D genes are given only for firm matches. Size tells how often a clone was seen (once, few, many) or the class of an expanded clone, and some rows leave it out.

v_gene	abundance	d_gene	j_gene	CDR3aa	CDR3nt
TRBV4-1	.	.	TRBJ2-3	CASSQETVGGATDTQYF	TGCGCCAGCAGCCAAGAGACTGTGGGGGGAGCGACAGATACGCAGTATTTT
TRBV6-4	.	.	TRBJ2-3	CASSPSGTDTQYF	TGTGCCAGCAGCCCTAGCGGCACAGATACGCAGTATTTT
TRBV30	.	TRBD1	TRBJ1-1	CACTPGQTNTEAFF	TGTGCCTGTACCCCGGGACAGACTAACACTGAAGCTTTCTTT
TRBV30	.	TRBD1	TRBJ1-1	CAWSGGQGRAFF	TGTGCCTGGAGTGGAGGACAGGGTCGGGCTTTCTTT
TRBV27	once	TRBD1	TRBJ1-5	CASSLGTVGQPQHF	TGTGCCAGCAGTTTAGGGACAGTGGGCCAGCCCCAGCATTTT
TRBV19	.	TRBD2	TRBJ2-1	CASSNRPGLASDEQFF	TGTGCCAGTAGTAACAGGCCGGGACTAGCGTCGGATGAGCAGTTCTTC
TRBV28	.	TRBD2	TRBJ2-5	CASSLPTSPRGTQYF	TGTGCCAGCAGTTTGCCGACTAGCCCCCGGGGGACCCAGTACTTC
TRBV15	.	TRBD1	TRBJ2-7	CATSRDGGQGLYEQYF	TGTGCCACCAGCAGAGATGGCGGACAGGGGTTGTACGAGCAGTACTTC
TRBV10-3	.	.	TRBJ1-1	CAISVREGTEAFF	TGTGCCATCAGTGTGAGGGAGGGCACTGAAGCTTTCTTT
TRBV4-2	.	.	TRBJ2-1	CASSQVGDYNEQFF	TGTGCCAGCAGCCAAGTCGGTGACTACAATGAGCAGTTCTTC
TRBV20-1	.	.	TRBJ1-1	CSAKPGPTTFF	TGCAGTGCTAAACCGGGACCGACAACTTTCTTT
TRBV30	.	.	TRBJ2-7	CAWRGTLNYEQYF	TGTGCCTGGAGGGGGACACTCAACTACGAGCAGTACTTC